In its sample, the clone carrying this TCR beta chain was seen many times. The antigen remains unidentified. Moderately to severely active ophthalmopathy under 3 months, CAS at least 3, NOSPECS at least 4. Clinicians made diagnoses from clinical symptoms, serum thyroxine, TRAb, thyroid ultrasound and orbital computed tomography. The entry originates in a study of Graves' ophthalmopathy and Graves' hyperthyroidism. At the level of the study: Researchers obtained peripheral blood at initial diagnosis, before any treatment had begun. The study, taken as a whole, reports: Ophthalmopathy and stable hyperthyroidism were discriminated by a 13-signature model, with about 90% sensitivity and nearly 84% specificity.

This CDR3 has 13 residues. V shed 7 bases, J shed 6 bases, and the junction held 9 bases outside the gene matches. Germline V gene sequence: CDR1 MNHEY, CDR2 SVGEGT. Scientists amplified the TCR beta CDR3 regions from RNA transcripts. The first-round RT-PCR employed HTBI primers together with the Qiagen OneStep RT-PCR kit. A multiplex PCR was then performed as the second round. TCRdb passed the multiplex PCR reads through MiXCR, listing each CDR3 protein once. The sample consists of approximately 210,000 distinct CDR3 sequences, roughly a fifth of them appearing once. The chain couples TRBV6-2 or TRBV6-3 to TRBJ2-7, with 7 bases fitting TRBD1. The source material was peripheral blood. The sequence came from a woman in her fifties or sixties with Graves' ophthalmopathy. As DNA, the CDR3 is TGTGCCAGCAAAGACAGGGTGTACGGCGAGCAGTACTTC. Its translation is CASKDRVYGEQYF.